This TCR beta chain appears in the sequencing data of a study of blood T cell repertoires in COVID-19. The wider study: Whether acute or convalescent, the COVID-19 samples came from the United States, Italy and Spain. The analysed material was cDNA or gDNA that came from T cells, B-cell-depleted T cells, or PBMCs.

Germline V gene data show CDR1 as LGHDT and CDR2 as YNNKEL (reference sequence). Between the trimmed V and J ends, which lost 0 bases and 0 bases, there was a span of 11 bases. This CDR3 is 17 amino acids long. Authors' data handling: How many nucleated cells were present was estimated from reference gene primer amplification. Libraries were prepared by immunoSEQ multiplex PCR; TCRdb keeps only in-frame clonotypes and omits some of them. Clonal size and the V and J genes are those of that table, whereas D and trimming came from the DNA. The sample has under 250,000 clones, 84% seen once. Material: peripheral blood. The TCR sequence derives from a woman between 55 and 75 years old who had recovered from COVID-19. The rearrangement uses TRBV3-1 (or the pseudogene TRBV3-2) and TRBJ1-4; D is uncertain. The CDR3 DNA reads TGTGCCAGCAGCCAAGACCCCGCAGATACAACTAATGAAAAACTGTTTTTT. This encodes CASSQDPADTTNEKLFF.